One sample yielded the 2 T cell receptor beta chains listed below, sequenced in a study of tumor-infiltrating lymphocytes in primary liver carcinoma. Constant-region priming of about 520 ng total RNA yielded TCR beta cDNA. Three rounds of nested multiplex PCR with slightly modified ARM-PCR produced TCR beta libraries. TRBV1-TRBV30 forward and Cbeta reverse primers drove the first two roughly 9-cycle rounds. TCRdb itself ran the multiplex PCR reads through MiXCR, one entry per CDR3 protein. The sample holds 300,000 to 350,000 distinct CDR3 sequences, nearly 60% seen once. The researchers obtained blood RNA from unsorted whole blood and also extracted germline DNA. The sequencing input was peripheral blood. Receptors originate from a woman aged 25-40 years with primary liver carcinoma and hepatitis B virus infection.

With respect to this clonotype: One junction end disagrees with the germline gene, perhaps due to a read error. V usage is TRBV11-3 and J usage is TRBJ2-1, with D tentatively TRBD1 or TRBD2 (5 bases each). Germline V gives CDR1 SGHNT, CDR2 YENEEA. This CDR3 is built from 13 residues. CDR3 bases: TGTGCCAGCAGTCTACGGGGCTACAATGAACAGTCCTTC. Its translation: CASSLRGYNEQSF.

The CDR3, as DNA: TGTGCCAGTAGTAGATCCCGGGGTACTTACAATGAGCAGTTCTTC. Its protein product is CASSRSRGTYNEQFF. The chain links TRBV19 to TRBJ2-1; the D gene is possibly TRBD2 (5 bases). Germline V lookup: CDR1 LNHDA, CDR2 SQIVND (reference sequence). Trimming stripped 4 bases from V and 4 bases from J, with 14 bases between. The CDR3 covers 15 residues.